Below, 2 T cell receptor beta chains from the same sample are listed, as sequenced in a study of radiotherapy plus CTLA-4 blockade in lung cancer. The protocol was immunoSEQ multiplex PCR, while the TCRdb copy is restricted to in-frame clones and leaves out a portion. The repertoire has about 50,000 clones, roughly 81% of them found once; the top ten carry around 30%. The sequencing here drew on peripheral blood, taken from a patient treated with radiotherapy plus ipilimumab. These receptors all come from a human donor with non-small cell lung cancer whose response to radiotherapy plus ipilimumab could not be evaluated.

The J gene is TRBJ1-3, the V gene TRBV5-1; D gene uncertain. Looked up from germline, CDR1 is SGHRS and CDR2 is YFSETQ. V was pared by 3 bases and J by 0 bases, with 13 bases between. This CDR3 region has 16 residues. The CDR3 loop is CASSSGSFDSGNTIYF. CDR3 DNA sequence: TGCGCCAGCAGCTCCGGGTCCTTCGACTCTGGAAACACCATATATTTT.

The rearrangement joins TRBV2 to TRBJ2-1; 8 positions match TRBD1. The CDR3 is made up of 16 amino acids. J lost 4 bases, V lost 3 bases, and 8 bases had no gene match. The V gene's germline CDR1 is SNHLY and CDR2 FYNNEI. CDR3 region: CASSDVDRVVYNEQFF. The CDR3 DNA is TGTGCCAGCAGTGATGTGGACAGGGTTGTGTACAATGAGCAGTTCTTC.